This TCR beta chain was recorded in a study of blood T cells in healthy people across ages. Notes on the study in general: Unsorted PBMC material precluded a definitive naive versus antigen-experienced comparison.

This clonotype was seen at least ten times. Its antigen is currently unknown. Next came a second PCR, run for about 7 to 12 cycles, which used a sample-barcoded 5' primer along with a J-beta primer mix. TCRdb reprocessed the 5' RACE reads via MiXCR and lists one record per CDR3 protein. The top ten hold about 19% of the sample, which has around 790,000 distinct CDR3 sequences, around 42% seen once. Donors were systemically healthy Caucasian individuals from Russia aged about 6 to 90 years. Extractions gave at least 5 micrograms of total RNA per sample. Trimming removed 4 bases from V and 3 bases from J, with 16 bases in between. The CDR3 runs 16 residues. CDR1 and CDR2 from the germline V gene are MGHRA and YSYEKL.

This clonotype originated in a man aged 60-69 years in good health. What was sequenced was blood. The chain recombines TRBV4-1 with TRBJ2-4; D might be TRBD1 (6 bases). The CDR3 loop is CASSRQTGAVKNIQYF. CDR3 bases: TGCGCCAGCAGCCGGCAGACAGGCGCTGTCAAAAACATTCAGTACTTC.